Listed here are 25 T cell receptor beta chains from one sample, sequenced in a study of identical twins. TCRdb ran MiXCR on the 5' RACE reads and lists one entry per CDR3 protein. The repertoire includes about 810,000 distinct CDR3 sequences, approximately 13% of them detected once, and around 1.6% sits in the top ten. The sample was also reused in another study, on yellow fever vaccine responses in identical twins.

The sequencing sample was made of PBMCs. These receptors all come from a woman aged 18-29 years in good health.

This clonotype was found a few times. This sequence joins TRBV29-1 and TRBJ2-3; D is possibly TRBD2 (6 bases). The CDR3 contains 14 residues. Germline CDR1 is SQVTM and CDR2 is ANQGSEA. Deletions cut 0 bases from V and 8 bases from J, with 15 bases between. CDR3 DNA: TGCAGCGTTGAAGACGGAGCTAGCGCCGGTACGCAGTATTTT. Its translation: CSVEDGASAGTQYF.

This rearrangement joins TRBV16 to TRBJ2-2; possible D gene TRBD1, 6 bases. This CDR3 region has 13 residues. V lost 5 bases and J 7 bases, leaving 11 bases between the germline ends. In germline, CDR1 is KGHSY, CDR2 FQNENV. In nucleotides, the CDR3 is TGTGCCAGCAGCAACAGGGCGGTCGGGGAGCTGTTTTTT. This translates into CASSNRAVGELFF. Looking up the rest from reference TRBV16 and TRBJ2-2 gives the full variable domain: GEEVAQTPKHLVRGEGQKAKLYCAPIKGHSYVFWYQQVLKNEFKFLISFQNENVFDETGMPKERFSAKCLPNSPCSLEIQATKLEDSAVYFCASSNRAVGELFFGEGSRLTVL.

The J gene is TRBJ2-5, the V gene TRBV10-3; D is perhaps TRBD1 (5 bases). This CDR3 region has 14 residues. Trimming removed 3 bases from V and 1 base from J, with 9 bases in between. Germline V lookup: CDR1 ENHRY, CDR2 SYGVKD. CDR3 region: CAISDRAIQETQYF. The CDR3 DNA follows: TGTGCCATCAGTGACAGGGCGATCCAAGAGACCCAGTACTTC.

This chain uses TRBV20-1 with TRBJ2-2; D is undetermined. This CDR3 is built from 12 residues. CDR1 is DFQATT, CDR2 SNEGSKA, per germline (reference sequence). In DNA, the CDR3 is TGCCAAGGCTACTCGAACACCGGGGAGCTGTTTTTT. Its protein product is CQGYSNTGELFF.

This clonotype was detected ten times or more. The rearrangement joins TRBV7-9 to TRBJ1-1; no firm D call. Deletions cut 1 base from V and 1 base from J, with 7 bases between. The CDR3 length is 14 residues. Germline assignment: CDR1 SEHNR and CDR2 FQNEAQ (reference sequence). The CDR3 DNA reads TGTGCCAGCAGCTTAGGGAAGGAGAACACTGAAGCTTTCTTT. Translation gives CASSLGKENTEAFF.

The chain is built from TRBV3-1 and TRBJ2-1, with 10 bases fitting TRBD2. Germline lookup yields CDR1 LGHDT and CDR2 YNNKEL (reference sequence). The CDR3 runs to 15 residues. Trimming at V came to 1 base and at J to 7 bases, leaving 4 bases not matched to a gene. The CDR3 loop reads CASSQASGSENEQFF. In nucleotides, the CDR3 is TGTGCCAGCAGCCAAGCTAGCGGGAGTGAGAATGAGCAGTTCTTC.

This clonotype was seen a few times. The V gene is TRBV5-6, the J gene TRBJ2-7; D is tentatively TRBD1 or TRBD2 (6 bases each). This CDR3 contains 15 residues. Deletions cut 4 bases from V and 3 bases from J, with 17 bases between. The germline V gene encodes CDR1 SGHDT and CDR2 YYEEEE. The CDR3 region is CASSLGGSLNYEQYV. The CDR3 region has the DNA TGTGCCAGCAGCCTGGGGGGCTCCTTGAACTACGAGCAGTACGTC.

This clonotype was seen more than once but under ten times. The chain links TRBV3-1 to TRBJ2-2; no clear D gene. Germline V gives CDR1 LGHDT, CDR2 YNNKEL (reference sequence). This CDR3 has 15 amino acids. The germline V and J ends were trimmed by 5 bases and 5 bases, with 15 bases remaining between them. CDR3 nucleotides: TGTGCCAGCAGCACCTTGACGGGTTATACCGGGGAGCTGTTTTTT. This encodes CASSTLTGYTGELFF.

This clonotype was seen a handful of times. V is TRBV12-3 or TRBV12-4 and J is TRBJ1-6, with D perhaps TRBD1 (6 bases). The V and J ends lost 6 bases and 3 bases respectively, with 12 bases between them. The CDR3 spans 15 residues. The CDR3 reads CASRSRGFYNSPLHF. CDR3 DNA: TGTGCCAGCAGGTCCAGGGGTTTCTATAATTCACCCCTCCACTTT.

In this sample, this clonotype turned up a few times. This chain links TRBV9 with TRBJ2-3; D gene unclear. The CDR3 contains 13 residues. The ends were cut back, 3 bases at V and 5 bases at J, with 10 bases in the middle. Germline CDR1 is SGDLS and CDR2 is YYNGEE. The CDR3: CASSAVRRDTQYF. The CDR3 DNA sequence: TGTGCCAGCAGCGCCGTCCGGCGAGATACGCAGTATTTT. The whole variable domain, remainder taken from reference TRBV9 and TRBJ2-3, is DSGVTQTPKHLITATGQRVTLRCSPRSGDLSVYWYQQSLDQGLQFLIQYYNGEERAKGNILERFSAQQFPDLHSELNLSSLELGDSALYFCASSAVRRDTQYFGPGTRLTVL.

The chain has TRBV20-1 and TRBJ1-5; no clear D gene. V gave up 8 bases and J gave up 2 bases, with 16 bases separating them. The CDR3 sequence is 14 residues long. Germline V gene sequence: CDR1 DFQATT, CDR2 SNEGSKA (reference sequence). The chain's CDR3 is CSTSEELGNQPQHF. CDR3 sequence (DNA): TGCAGTACGAGTGAGGAGCTAGGCAATCAGCCCCAGCATTTT.

This clonotype has more than one count but fewer than ten. The chain links TRBV9 to TRBJ2-1; D is unclear. CDR1 and CDR2 from the germline V gene are SGDLS and YYNGEE. There are 13 residues in the CDR3. Deletions cut 0 bases from V and 5 bases from J, with 6 bases between. The CDR3 sequence is CASSVEINNEQFF. The CDR3 DNA is TGTGCCAGCAGCGTAGAAATCAACAATGAGCAGTTCTTC.

This rearrangement joins TRBV7-9 to TRBJ2-5, with 10 bases that match TRBD1. The CDR3 is made up of 15 amino acids. The V and J ends lost 5 bases and 5 bases, in that order; junction bases with no gene match: 8. Germline lookup yields CDR1 SEHNR and CDR2 FQNEAQ (reference sequence). As DNA, the CDR3 is TGTGCCAGCAGCCCAGAGGGGACAGGGGTGGAGACCCAGTACTTC. Encoded protein: CASSPEGTGVETQYF.

The chain has TRBV6-5 and TRBJ1-2; D might be TRBD1 (5 bases). Germline assignment: CDR1 MNHEY and CDR2 SVGAGI. The CDR3 spans 15 residues. Trimming pared 4 bases from V and 8 bases from J, leaving 20 bases between. The CDR3 coding sequence is TGTGCCAGCAGTTTGGTACTCGCCGGACAAACGGGCTACACCTTC. The encoded protein is CASSLVLAGQTGYTF.

V usage is TRBV7-9 and J usage is TRBJ2-7; D is perhaps TRBD2 (6 bases). Germline V gene data show CDR1 as SEHNR and CDR2 as FQNEAQ (reference sequence). The CDR3 contains 15 residues. The V end was cut by 4 bases, the J end by 2 bases, with 15 bases between. The CDR3 nucleotides read TGTGCCAGCAGCTCCGGGGGTGGGGGGACCTACGAGCAGTACGTC. Translated: CASSSGGGGTYEQYV.

Ten or more counts support this clonotype. V is TRBV14 and J is TRBJ2-1; 7 bases are shared with TRBD1. J lost 4 bases, V lost 4 bases, and 10 bases had no gene match. CDR1 is SGHDN, CDR2 FVKESK, per germline. The CDR3 extends over 16 amino acids. The CDR3 region is CASSLLDRVIYNEQFF. CDR3 coding DNA: TGTGCCAGCAGCCTACTTGACAGGGTAATATACAATGAGCAGTTCTTC.

At least ten counts were recorded for this clonotype. The gene calls are TRBV20-1 and TRBJ2-1, with 7 positions matching TRBD1. Germline CDR1 reads DFQATT; CDR2 reads SNEGSKA (reference sequence). Unmatched junction bases numbered 9, after V lost 6 bases and J lost 4 bases. The CDR3 is made up of 14 amino acids. This CDR3 reads CSANRGRSYNEQFF. The CDR3 coding sequence is TGCAGTGCGAACAGGGGACGCTCGTACAATGAGCAGTTCTTC.

The chain joins TRBV20-1 to TRBJ2-1, with 10 bases lining up with TRBD2. The CDR3 sequence is 16 residues long. Germline lookup yields CDR1 DFQATT and CDR2 SNEGSKA (reference sequence). V trimming: 6 bases; J trimming: 7 bases; junction bases outside the gene matches: 15. In DNA, the CDR3 is TGCAGTGCCTTCCCTCAACCTAGCGGGAGAGTGAATGAGCAGTTCTTC. Protein sequence: CSAFPQPSGRVNEQFF.

This clonotype was seen a handful of times. The chain couples TRBV12-3 or TRBV12-4 to TRBJ2-2; D is unclear. CDR3 length equals 14 residues. The ends were cut back, 7 bases at V and 3 bases at J, with 12 bases in the middle. The CDR3 DNA reads as TGTGCCAGCACCAACGGTCCTTACACCGGGGAGCTGTTTTTT. Its protein is CASTNGPYTGELFF.

This clonotype was found many times. The V and J genes are TRBV2 and TRBJ1-2; the D gene is possibly TRBD1 (5 bases). This CDR3 has 15 residues. The V end was cut by 0 bases, the J end by 4 bases, with 12 bases between. Germline V gene data show CDR1 as SNHLY and CDR2 as FYNNEI. The CDR3 region is CASSEATAAFYGYTF. DNA for the CDR3: TGTGCCAGCAGTGAAGCGACAGCTGCCTTCTATGGCTACACCTTC.

This rearrangement joins TRBV5-1 to TRBJ1-6; D gene uncertain. This CDR3 comprises 16 residues. Germline V gene lookup returns CDR1 SGHRS and CDR2 YFSETQ. V was trimmed by 0 bases and J by 0 bases, leaving 7 bases between them. CDR3 nucleotides: TGCGCCAGCAGCTTGGGGGATAGCTCCTATAATTCACCCCTCCACTTT. Amino acid sequence: CASSLGDSSYNSPLHF. Supplemented by reference TRBV5-1 and TRBJ1-6, the full variable domain reads KAGVTQTPRYLIKTRGQQVTLSCSPISGHRSVSWYQQTPGQGLQFLFEYFSETQRNKGNFPGRFSGRQFSNSRSEMNVSTLELGDSALYLCASSLGDSSYNSPLHFGNGTRLTVT.

This clonotype has just a few counts. The CDR3 sequence is CASSPLGGGLRRETQYF. The CDR3 DNA is TGTGCCAGCAGTCCCCTGGGAGGGGGCTTGAGGAGAGAGACCCAGTACTTC. The chain has TRBV28 and TRBJ2-5; the D gene could be TRBD1 or TRBD2 (7 bases each). Trimming removed 5 bases at V and 4 bases at J, with 23 bases between. The CDR3 is 17 residues long. Germline V gene sequence: CDR1 MDHEN, CDR2 SYDVKM.

V is TRBV9 and J is TRBJ2-2; 7 nucleotides match TRBD1. V shed 5 bases and J 0 bases; nucleotides not matched to a gene: 4. The CDR3 length is 15 residues. CDR1 and CDR2 (germline): SGDLS, YYNGEE. For the CDR3, the DNA is TGTGCCAGCAGTATAGGGGGCGCGAACACCGGGGAGCTGTTTTTT. Residues: CASSIGGANTGELFF.

This clonotype was detected only a few times. The chain uses TRBV11-2 and TRBJ2-6, with D unclear. Germline V CDR1 and CDR2: SGHAT, FQNNGV. Trimming removed 2 bases at V and 0 bases at J, with 11 bases between. The CDR3 is made up of 17 amino acids. CDR3 loop: CASSLPRQGSGANVLTF. For the CDR3, the DNA is TGTGCCAGCAGCTTACCACGTCAAGGCTCTGGGGCCAACGTCCTGACTTTC. Supplemented by reference TRBV11-2 and TRBJ2-6, the full variable domain reads EAGVAQSPRYKIIEKRQSVAFWCNPISGHATLYWYQQILGQGPKLLIQFQNNGVVDDSQLPKDRFSAERLKGVDSTLKIQPAKLEDSAVYLCASSLPRQGSGANVLTFGAGSRLTVL.

This chain uses TRBV28 with TRBJ2-1; the match to TRBD2 covers 14 bases. The germline V gene encodes CDR1 MDHEN and CDR2 SYDVKM. With V trimmed by 2 bases and J by 0 bases, 12 bases remained unmatched. This CDR3 is 21 amino acids long. The CDR3, as DNA: TGTGCCAGCAGTTTAGGTTTGCTGGGGACTAGCGGGAGCGACTCCTACAATGAGCAGTTCTTC. Its translation: CASSLGLLGTSGSDSYNEQFF. Filled out from reference TRBV28 and TRBJ2-1, the complete variable domain reads DVKVTQSSRYLVKRTGEKVFLECVQDMDHENMFWYRQDPGLGLRLIYFSYDVKMKEKGDIPEGYSVSREKKERFSLILESASTNQTSMYLCASSLGLLGTSGSDSYNEQFFGPGTRLTVL.